The 12 T cell receptor beta chains below were found in one sample sequenced in a study of blood T cell repertoires in COVID-19. Only in-frame clones appear in the TCRdb table, and some are missing; sequencing was by immunoSEQ multiplex PCR. Among about 89,000 clones, less than 90% were seen once, and the ten largest hold roughly 1.2%. The sequencing sample was made of peripheral blood. The source is a man at least 80 years old with active or convalescent COVID-19.

This sequence joins TRBV6-1 and TRBJ2-7; 7 nucleotides align to TRBD2. The CDR3 is 17 amino acids. The junction had 15 bases not matched to a gene; V was cut back by 1 base and J by 6 bases. CDR1 is MNHNS and CDR2 is SASEGT in the germline V gene. In DNA form, the CDR3 reads TGTGCCAGCAGTGAAGGACTAGCCGGGACTTCGACTTCCGAGCAGTACTTC. It yields the protein CASSEGLAGTSTSEQYF.

The gene calls are TRBV14 and TRBJ2-7, with 11 bases lining up with TRBD2. Germline V gives CDR1 SGHDN, CDR2 FVKESK. Unmatched junction bases numbered 14, after V lost 1 base and J lost 3 bases. This CDR3 spans 19 amino acids. CDR3 bases: TGTGCCAGCAGCCAAGTTCAATGTTTTAGCGGGAGGGTGGTCTACGAGCAGTACTTC. Translated, it gives CASSQVQCFSGRVVYEQYF. Drawing the rest from reference TRBV14 and TRBJ2-7, the complete variable domain is EAGVTQFPSHSVIEKGQTVTLRCDPISGHDNLYWYRRVMGKEIKFLLHFVKESKQDESGMPNNRFLAERTGGTYSTLKVQPAELEDSGVYFCASSQVQCFSGRVVYEQYFGPGTRLTVT.

The rearrangement uses TRBV6-5 and TRBJ1-6, with 7 bases matching TRBD1. The junction had 5 bases not matched to a gene; V was cut back by 6 bases and J by 9 bases. The CDR3 length is 13 residues. The V gene's germline CDR1 is MNHEY and CDR2 SVGAGI. The CDR3 nucleotides read TGTGCCAGCAGGACAGGGTTCGTTTCACCCCTCCACTTT. It specifies CASRTGFVSPLHF.

This chain links TRBV18 with TRBJ2-7; no reliable D call. The CDR3 loop spans 13 amino acids. Germline CDR1 KGHSH, CDR2 LQKENI. V was pared by 2 bases and J by 10 bases, with 15 bases between. CDR3 protein: CASSPESPPSQYF. CDR3 nucleotide sequence: TGTGCCAGCTCACCAGAGAGCCCCCCATCCCAGTACTTC. Filled out from reference TRBV18 and TRBJ2-7, the complete variable domain reads NAGVMQNPRHLVRRRGQEARLRCSPMKGHSHVYWYRQLPEEGLKFMVYLQKENIIDESGMPKERFSAEFPKEGPSILRIQQVVRGDSAAYFCASSPESPPSQYFGPGTRLTVT.

J is TRBJ2-3 and V is TRBV29-1, with D possibly being TRBD2 (5 bases). Trimming stripped 0 bases from V and 3 bases from J, with 10 bases between. Looked up from germline, CDR1 is SQVTM and CDR2 is ANQGSEA. CDR3 length equals 14 residues. CDR3 sequence (DNA): TGCAGCGTTGAAGATGAGGGCGGGACAGATACGCAGTATTTT. Translated: CSVEDEGGTDTQYF.

The chain carries TRBV27 and TRBJ1-4, with 8 bases fitting TRBD1. CDR1 is MNHEY, CDR2 SMNVEV, per germline (reference sequence). Unmatched junction bases numbered 10, after V lost 3 bases and J lost 7 bases. The CDR3 runs 16 residues. CDR3 sequence: CASSFFGSGGTEKLFF. In DNA, the CDR3 is TGTGCCAGCAGTTTTTTTGGGTCAGGGGGCACTGAAAAACTGTTTTTT. The full variable domain, completed using reference TRBV27 and TRBJ1-4, is EAQVTQNPRYLITVTGKKLTVTCSQNMNHEYMSWYRQDPGLGLRQIYYSMNVEVTDKGDVPEGYKVSRKEKRNFPLILESPSPNQTSLYFCASSFFGSGGTEKLFFGSGTQLSVL.

This rearrangement joins TRBV9 to TRBJ2-2, with 10 bases identical to TRBD2. CDR3 size: 17 residues. The trim removed 2 bases at V and 5 bases at J, leaving 9 bases unmatched. Germline CDR1 SGDLS, CDR2 YYNGEE. CDR3 residues: CASSVGSVAGGTGELFF. The CDR3 coding sequence is TGTGCCAGCAGCGTCGGTTCGGTAGCGGGAGGTACCGGGGAGCTGTTTTTT. The full variable domain, its missing parts supplied by reference TRBV9 and TRBJ2-2, is DSGVTQTPKHLITATGQRVTLRCSPRSGDLSVYWYQQSLDQGLQFLIQYYNGEERAKGNILERFSAQQFPDLHSELNLSSLELGDSALYFCASSVGSVAGGTGELFFGEGSRLTVL.

The chain is built from TRBV5-6 and TRBJ1-2, with 7 bases identical to TRBD1. Germline lookup yields CDR1 SGHDT and CDR2 YYEEEE. Trimming removed 4 bases from V and 4 bases from J; junction bases left unmatched: 7. There are 14 residues in the CDR3. CDR3 residues: CASSALDRVYGYTF. Written as DNA, the CDR3 is TGTGCCAGCAGCGCACTTGACAGGGTCTATGGCTACACCTTC.

The rearrangement joins TRBV28 to TRBJ1-1, with a tentative D call TRBD1 (6 bases). The CDR3 contains 15 residues. The V gene lost 3 bases and the J gene lost 6 bases, with 17 bases spanning the gap. Germline V gene sequence: CDR1 MDHEN, CDR2 SYDVKM. The CDR3 DNA reads as TGTGCCAGCAGTTTTTCCGACAGGTCTAGTTCTGAAGCTTTCTTT. Translated, it gives CASSFSDRSSSEAFF.

The V and J genes are TRBV11-2 and TRBJ2-7; 9 nucleotides match TRBD2. The CDR3 extends over 15 amino acids. The V gene's germline CDR1 is SGHAT and CDR2 FQNNGV. Unmatched junction bases numbered 5, after V lost 3 bases and J lost 2 bases. The DNA of the CDR3 is TGTGCCAGCAGCTTCGGTAGCGGGGGACCCTACGAGCAGTACTTC. Its protein product is CASSFGSGGPYEQYF. The complete variable domain, with remaining parts taken from reference TRBV11-2 and TRBJ2-7, reads EAGVAQSPRYKIIEKRQSVAFWCNPISGHATLYWYQQILGQGPKLLIQFQNNGVVDDSQLPKDRFSAERLKGVDSTLKIQPAKLEDSAVYLCASSFGSGGPYEQYFGPGTRLTVT.

The rearrangement uses TRBV30 and TRBJ1-5, with TRBD1 matching over 10 bases. Germline V gene sequence: CDR1 GTSNPN, CDR2 SVGIG (reference sequence). V shed 3 bases, J shed 2 bases, and the junction held 1 base outside the gene matches. The CDR3 has 14 amino acids. Here the CDR3 reads CAWRGTGGNQPQHF. The CDR3 bases are TGTGCCTGGAGAGGGACAGGGGGCAATCAGCCCCAGCATTTT.

V is TRBV9 and J is TRBJ2-3, with a weak D call TRBD2 (6 bases). CDR3 length equals 15 residues. Germline lookup yields CDR1 SGDLS and CDR2 YYNGEE. Trimming pared 0 bases from V and 4 bases from J, leaving 12 bases between. This CDR3 reads CASSVVGSGSDTQYF. CDR3 nucleotide sequence: TGTGCCAGCAGCGTAGTCGGGAGTGGCTCAGATACGCAGTATTTT.